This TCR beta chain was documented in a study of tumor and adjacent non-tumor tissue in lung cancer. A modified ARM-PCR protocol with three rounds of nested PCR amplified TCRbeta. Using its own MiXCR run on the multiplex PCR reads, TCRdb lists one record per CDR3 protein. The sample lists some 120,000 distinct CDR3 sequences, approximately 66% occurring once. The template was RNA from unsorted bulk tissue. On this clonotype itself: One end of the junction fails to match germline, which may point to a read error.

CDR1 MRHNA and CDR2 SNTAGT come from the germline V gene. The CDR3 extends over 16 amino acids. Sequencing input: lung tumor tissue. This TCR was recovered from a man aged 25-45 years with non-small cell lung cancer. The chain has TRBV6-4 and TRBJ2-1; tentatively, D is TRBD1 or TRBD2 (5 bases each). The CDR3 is CVSSDRGGLSYNGQFF. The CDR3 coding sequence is TGTGTCAGCAGTGACCGTGGGGGTCTCTCCTACAATGGGCAGTTCTTC.